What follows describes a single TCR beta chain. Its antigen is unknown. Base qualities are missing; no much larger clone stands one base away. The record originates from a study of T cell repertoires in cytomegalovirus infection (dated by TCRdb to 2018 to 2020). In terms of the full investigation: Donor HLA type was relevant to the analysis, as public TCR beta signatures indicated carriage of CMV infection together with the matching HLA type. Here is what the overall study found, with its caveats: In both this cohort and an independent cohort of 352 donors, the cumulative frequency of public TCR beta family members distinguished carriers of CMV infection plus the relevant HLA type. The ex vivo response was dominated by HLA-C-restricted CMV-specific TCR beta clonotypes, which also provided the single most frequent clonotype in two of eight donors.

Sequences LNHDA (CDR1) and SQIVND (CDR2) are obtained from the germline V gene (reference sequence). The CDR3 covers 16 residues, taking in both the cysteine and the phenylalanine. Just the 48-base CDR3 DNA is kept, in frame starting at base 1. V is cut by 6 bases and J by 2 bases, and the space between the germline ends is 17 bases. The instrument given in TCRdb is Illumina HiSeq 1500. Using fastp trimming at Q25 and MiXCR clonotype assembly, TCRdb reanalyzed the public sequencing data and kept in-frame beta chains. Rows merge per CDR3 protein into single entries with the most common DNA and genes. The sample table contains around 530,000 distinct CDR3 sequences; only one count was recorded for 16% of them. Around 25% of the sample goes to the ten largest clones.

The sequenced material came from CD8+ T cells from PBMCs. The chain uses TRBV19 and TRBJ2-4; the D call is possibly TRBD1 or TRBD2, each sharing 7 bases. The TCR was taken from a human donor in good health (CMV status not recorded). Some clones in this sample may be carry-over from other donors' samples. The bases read TGTGCCAGTAGGCATGACAGGGAGGGGACCAAAAACATTCAGTACTTC. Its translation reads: CASRHDREGTKNIQYF.